A selection of T cell receptor beta chains follows, all from one sample in a study of blood T cell repertoires in COVID-19. Using immunoSEQ multiplex PCR, the repertoire was profiled, and TCRdb retains in-frame clones only, with some absent. In the table there are about 74,000 clones, 78% of which are singletons. Sequencing used peripheral blood. These TCRs come from a human donor in a cohort sampled during active COVID-19. Both conserved end residues are part of each CDR3. The D gene is left open where the match is weak. Clone size is not always given. Where it is, it says once, few, many or a class for expanded clones.

J gene | D gene | V gene | clone size | CDR3 protein | CDR3 DNA
TRBJ2-1 | TRBD2 | TRBV7-8 | . | CASSQGLVQANEQFF | TGTGCCAGCAGCCAAGGACTAGTCCAAGCGAATGAGCAGTTCTTC
TRBJ1-1 | . | TRBV7-8 | . | CASSPPGNTEAFF | TGTGCCAGCAGCCCCCCAGGGAACACTGAAGCTTTCTTT
TRBJ2-7 | . | TRBV20-1 | . | CSASEQGYEQYF | TGCAGTGCTAGTGAACAGGGCTACGAGCAGTACTTC
TRBJ1-1 | . | TRBV6-6 | few | CASSYQQGPEAFF | TGTGCCAGCAGTTATCAACAGGGTCCTGAAGCTTTCTTT
TRBJ2-7 | TRBD2 | TRBV3-1/TRBV3-2 | few | CASSATSGSYEQYF | TGTGCCAGCAGTGCTACTAGCGGGAGTTACGAGCAGTACTTC
TRBJ2-7 | . | TRBV27 | . | CASSLNRGSNGFYEQYF | TGTGCCAGCAGTTTAAACCGAGGGAGCAACGGATTCTACGAGCAGTACTTC
TRBJ2-7 | . | TRBV7-6 | . | CASSLAGAYEQYF | TGTGCCAGCAGCTTAGCGGGAGCCTACGAGCAGTACTTC
TRBJ1-1 | . | TRBV6-4 | . | CASSPSRGYTEAFF | TGTGCCAGCAGTCCATCAAGGGGGTACACTGAAGCTTTCTTT
TRBJ2-5 | TRBD1 | TRBV5-4 | . | CASSLSGTVVTQYF | TGTGCCAGCAGCCTGTCCGGGACAGTTGTTACCCAGTACTTC
TRBJ2-7 | . | TRBV18 | . | CASSPRDSVSYEQYF | TGTGCCAGCTCACCACGTGACAGCGTCTCCTACGAGCAGTACTTC
TRBJ2-7 | . | TRBV2 | once | CASNSELVSYEQYF | TGTGCCAGCAATAGCGAATTAGTATCCTACGAGCAGTACTTC
TRBJ2-7 | . | TRBV19 | . | CASSPPGRSGYEQYF | TGTGCCAGTAGTCCTCCGGGGAGGTCGGGTTACGAGCAGTACTTC
TRBJ2-7 | TRBD2 | TRBV19 | . | CASSMRGLAGGAQYF | TGTGCCAGTAGTATGAGAGGACTAGCGGGGGGGGCGCAGTACTTC
TRBJ2-7 | . | TRBV6-6 | . | CASSQQGDYEQYF | TGTGCCAGCAGTCAACAGGGAGACTACGAGCAGTACTTC
TRBJ2-7 | TRBD2 | TRBV7-9 | . | CASSLGLAGVSEQYF | TGTGCCAGCAGCCTAGGACTAGCGGGAGTGAGCGAGCAGTACTTC
TRBJ2-3 | . | TRBV11-3 | . | CASSLDSGWGTDTQYF | TGTGCCAGCAGCTTAGATTCAGGGTGGGGCACAGATACGCAGTATTTT
TRBJ2-1 | TRBD2 | TRBV30 | . | CAWRTGLADNEQFF | TGTGCCTGGAGGACGGGACTAGCGGACAATGAGCAGTTCTTC
TRBJ1-5 | TRBD1 | TRBV2 | . | CASSWGQGNQPQHF | TGTGCCAGCAGTTGGGGACAGGGGAATCAGCCCCAGCATTTT
TRBJ1-5 | TRBD1 | TRBV5-4 | once | CASSRTGVQMSNQPQHF | TGTGCCAGCAGCCGGACAGGGGTTCAAATGAGCAATCAGCCCCAGCATTTT
TRBJ2-7 | . | TRBV6-5 | few | CASRQGGTYEQYF | TGTGCCAGCAGACAGGGTGGGACCTACGAGCAGTACTTC
TRBJ2-4 | . | TRBV5-1 | . | CASSPDSRIGAKNIQYF | TGCGCCAGCAGCCCAGACAGTAGGATAGGGGCCAAAAACATTCAGTACTTC
TRBJ2-6 | TRBD1 | TRBV19 | . | CASTPDRGQSGANVLTF | TGTGCCAGTACCCCGGACAGGGGGCAATCTGGGGCCAACGTCCTGACTTTC
TRBJ1-5 | TRBD1 | TRBV12-3/TRBV12-4 | . | CASNGQGRGAQHF | TGTGCCAGCAATGGACAGGGACGTGGAGCCCAGCATTTT
TRBJ2-7 | TRBD1 | TRBV4-3 | . | CASSQEGTGYYEQYF | TGCGCCAGCAGCCAAGAGGGGACAGGGTATTACGAGCAGTACTTC
TRBJ1-4 | . | TRBV10-2 | . | CASSLPGAEKLFF | TGCGCCAGCAGTTTGCCAGGTGCCGAAAAACTGTTTTTT
TRBJ2-2 | TRBD2 | TRBV5-1 | . | CASSLGTSGRTGELFF | TGCGCCAGCAGCTTGGGGACTAGCGGGAGGACCGGGGAGCTGTTTTTT
TRBJ2-1 | . | TRBV18 | . | CASSPPGSPSYNEQFF | TGTGCCAGCTCCCCCCCGGGTAGCCCATCCTACAATGAGCAGTTCTTC
TRBJ2-5 | TRBD1 | TRBV3-1/TRBV3-2 | . | CASSQWDSTQETQYF | TGTGCCAGCAGCCAATGGGACAGTACCCAAGAGACCCAGTACTTC
TRBJ2-3 | . | TRBV5-1 | . | CASSLGGDSSTDTQYF | TGCGCCAGCAGCTTGGGAGGGGACTCTAGCACAGATACGCAGTATTTT
TRBJ2-2 | TRBD2 | TRBV5-1 | . | CASSKGLAGDTGELFF | TGCGCCAGCAGCAAGGGACTAGCGGGAGATACCGGGGAGCTGTTTTTT
TRBJ2-1 | TRBD2 | TRBV14 | few | CASSQREGLVLYNEQFF | TGTGCCAGCAGCCAACGAGAGGGACTAGTGCTTTACAATGAGCAGTTCTTC
TRBJ2-2 | . | TRBV4-3 | . | CASSQDHKGTGELFF | TGCGCCAGCAGCCAAGATCACAAGGGGACCGGGGAGCTGTTTTTT
TRBJ2-3 | TRBD2 | TRBV11-2 | . | CASSLRTSGKITDTQYF | TGTGCCAGCAGCTTAAGGACTAGCGGGAAAATCACAGATACGCAGTATTTT
TRBJ2-7 | TRBD1 | TRBV28 | few | CASGSPGQGKKQYF | TGTGCCAGCGGGTCACCGGGACAGGGAAAAAAGCAGTACTTC
TRBJ1-6 | . | TRBV24-1 | . | CATREADNSPLHF | TGTGCCACCAGGGAGGCGGATAATTCACCCCTCCACTTT
TRBJ1-2 | . | TRBV6-5 | few | CAASAGLGYTF | TGTGCCGCCTCGGCAGGGTTGGGCTACACCTTC
TRBJ1-4 | . | TRBV7-8 | . | CASSLAGGRRGRFEKLFF | TGTGCCAGCAGCTTAGCCGGGGGGCGAAGGGGAAGATTCGAAAAACTGTTTTTT
TRBJ2-6 | . | TRBV18 | . | CASSSTREVSSGANVLTF | TGTGCCAGCTCGTCAACCAGGGAGGTTAGTTCTGGGGCCAACGTCCTGACTTTC
TRBJ1-3 | . | TRBV19 | . | CASSPDSYYGNTIYF | TGTGCCAGTAGCCCCGACAGCTATTACGGAAACACCATATATTTT
TRBJ2-7 | TRBD2 | TRBV3-1/TRBV3-2 | . | CASSQGVLAGVYEQYF | TGTGCCAGCAGCCAAGGTGTACTAGCGGGAGTTTACGAGCAGTACTTC
TRBJ2-1 | TRBD1 | TRBV18 | . | CASSPPSQGATYNEQFF | TGTGCCAGCTCACCACCCTCCCAGGGGGCCACCTACAATGAGCAGTTCTTC
TRBJ1-5 | . | TRBV7-8 | . | CASSKAQGLVGQPQHF | TGTGCCAGCAGCAAAGCCCAGGGGTTGGTGGGTCAGCCCCAGCATTTT
TRBJ1-5 | . | TRBV24-1 | few | CATSDPAEAGAYSNQPQHF | TGTGCCACCAGTGACCCGGCGGAAGCAGGGGCTTATAGCAATCAGCCCCAGCATTTT
TRBJ2-7 | TRBD1 | TRBV30 | few | CAWRTGGSYEQYF | TGTGCCTGGAGGACAGGGGGATCCTACGAGCAGTACTTC
TRBJ2-1 | . | TRBV19 | . | CASSIGGLGRGEQFF | TGTGCCAGTAGTATCGGAGGGCTGGGGCGCGGGGAGCAGTTCTTC
TRBJ2-2 | TRBD2 | TRBV5-6 | . | CASSAGTSGANTGELFF | TGTGCCAGCAGCGCCGGGACTAGCGGGGCTAACACCGGGGAGCTGTTTTTT
TRBJ2-7 | TRBD2 | TRBV6-4 | . | CASPAGDRYEQYF | TGTGCCAGCCCAGCGGGAGATCGGTACGAGCAGTACTTC
TRBJ1-2 | . | TRBV19 | . | CASSIQGRGDGYTF | TGTGCCAGTAGTATTCAGGGCAGGGGTGATGGCTACACCTTC
TRBJ1-2 | . | TRBV5-1 | once | CASSFENSGNYGYTF | TGCGCCAGCAGCTTCGAAAACTCCGGTAACTATGGCTACACCTTC
TRBJ2-7 | TRBD2 | TRBV25-1 | . | CASSSRDYGIEQYF | TGTGCCAGCAGTTCGCGGGACTACGGCATCGAACAGTACTTC
TRBJ1-2 | TRBD1 | TRBV20-1 | . | CSASRPGTGYNYGYTF | TGCAGTGCTAGTCGTCCTGGGACAGGGTACAACTATGGCTACACCTTC
TRBJ2-7 | TRBD2 | TRBV6-5 | . | CASREGLAGPPNF | TGTGCCAGCAGAGAGGGACTAGCGGGGCCCCCAAACTTC
TRBJ1-5 | . | TRBV3-1/TRBV3-2 | . | CASSGGWRGDQPQHF | TGTGCCAGCTCCGGGGGGTGGAGGGGTGATCAGCCCCAGCATTTT
TRBJ2-7 | TRBD2 | TRBV18 | . | CASSSGRITYEQYF | TGTGCCAGTTCTAGCGGGAGGATTACCTACGAGCAGTACTTC
TRBJ2-6 | . | TRBV27 | . | CASSRGRGHSGANVLTF | TGTGCCAGCAGCCGTGGCAGGGGCCACTCTGGGGCCAACGTCCTGACTTTC
TRBJ2-5 | . | TRBV5-1 | . | CASSLFGRGSETQYF | TGCGCCAGCAGCTTGTTCGGGAGAGGGTCGGAGACCCAGTACTTC
TRBJ1-6 | TRBD1 | TRBV5-1 | . | CASSLEGAWNSPLHF | TGCGCCAGCAGCTTGGAGGGGGCTTGGAATTCACCCCTCCACTTT